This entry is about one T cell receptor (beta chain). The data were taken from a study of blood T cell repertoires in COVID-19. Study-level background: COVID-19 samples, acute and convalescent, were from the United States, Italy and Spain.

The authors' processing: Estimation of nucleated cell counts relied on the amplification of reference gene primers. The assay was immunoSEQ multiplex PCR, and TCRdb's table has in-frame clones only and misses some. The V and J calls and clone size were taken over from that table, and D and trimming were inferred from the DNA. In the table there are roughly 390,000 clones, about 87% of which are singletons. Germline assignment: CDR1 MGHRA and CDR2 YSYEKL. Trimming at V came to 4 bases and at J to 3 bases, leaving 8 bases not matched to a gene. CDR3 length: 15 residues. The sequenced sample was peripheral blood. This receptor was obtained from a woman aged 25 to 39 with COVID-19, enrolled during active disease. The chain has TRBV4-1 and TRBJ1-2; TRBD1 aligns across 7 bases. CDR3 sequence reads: CASSPKTGRDYGYTF. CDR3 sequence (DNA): TGCGCCAGCAGCCCAAAGACAGGGCGCGACTATGGCTACACCTTC.